The present entry profiles one TCR beta chain with its context. Its cognate antigen is unknown. Trimming left V 0 bases short and J 2 bases short, with 8 bases between. This CDR3 contains 14 residues. CDR1 SGHRS and CDR2 YFSETQ come from the germline V gene. This sample was included in a study of long-term antiretroviral therapy in people with HIV. The study's findings and limits: Pre-ART clonal expansions dominated every time point's repertoire. Control repertoires displayed wider CDR3 length ranges than the HIV repertoires.

The libraries were made with immunoSEQ v3.0 at survey level. Profiled with immunoSEQ multiplex PCR; TCRdb holds only in-frame clones, not every one. Of under 30,000 clones in the sample, 75% to 90% were seen once. Without exception, participants with HIV were treated in the United States. Samples held about 0.9-10 million cryopreserved PBMC before DNA extraction. The source is a man over 45 with HIV. The chain employs TRBV5-1 and TRBJ1-2, with unresolved D. Here the sequenced sample was unsorted PBMCs, taken roughly 5 years before starting antiretroviral therapy. CDR3 amino acids: CASSLGPTNYGYTF. CDR3 nucleotides: TGCGCCAGCAGCTTGGGACCGACGAACTATGGCTACACCTTC.